This T cell receptor beta chain appears in the sequencing data of a study of blood T cells in healthy people across ages. Study observations and caveats: With donor CMV status unknown, expanded clonotype changes were possibly confounded.

This clonotype was picked up one time. Its antigen is unknown. The CDR3 contains 14 residues. Trimming shortened V by 2 bases and J by 2 bases, and 9 bases separated the two germline ends. From germline, CDR1 is SGDLS and CDR2 YYNGEE. Through a sample-barcoded 5' primer and a J-beta primer mix, a second PCR was run for roughly 7 to 11 cycles. TCRdb re-called the 5' RACE reads with MiXCR, one entry per CDR3 protein. The data contain approximately 2,000,000 distinct CDR3 sequences, about two fifths of them singletons. RNA extraction gave at least 5.5 micrograms of total RNA per sample. What was sequenced was blood. This receptor was identified in a human donor in good health. This chain links TRBV9 with TRBJ2-3; D unclear. In DNA form, the CDR3 reads TGTGCCAGCAGCGTTACTACAGTCACAGATACGCAGTATTTT. Translated: CASSVTTVTDTQYF.